The next 11 T cell receptor beta chains were all read from a single sample in a study of cytomegalovirus exposure and HLA in healthy donors. PCR primers comprised 60 Vbeta and 13 Jbeta primers. Produced via immunoSEQ multiplex PCR; TCRdb's table is partial and in-frame only. This sample carries approximately 93,000 clones, approximately 75% of them seen once, and the ten largest clones take 3.8%. Specimen: PBMCs. The receptors here all came from a woman aged 40 to 49 in good health and CMV-seronegative.

Concerning this clone: This sequence may be a read error, since a much larger clone differs from it by one base. This chain links TRBV27 with TRBJ1-1, with 7 bases identical to TRBD1. Germline assignment: CDR1 MNHEY and CDR2 SMNVEV (reference sequence). J lost 0 bases, V lost 8 bases, and 3 bases had no gene match. The CDR3 runs 13 residues. The CDR3 protein is CASRQGLNTEAFF. The CDR3 bases are TGTGCCAGCCGACAGGGTTTGAACACTGAAGCTTTCTTT.

The rearrangement joins TRBV7-8 to TRBJ2-5; TRBD2 is a possible D gene (6 bases). Trimming shortened V by 4 bases and J by 4 bases, and 16 bases separated the two germline ends. This CDR3 contains 15 residues. Germline CDR1 is SGHVS and CDR2 is FQNEAQ. The CDR3 bases are TGTGCCAGCAGCTCCGCGGCGGGGTCCCGAGAGACCCAGTACTTC. This codes for CASSSAAGSRETQYF.

The chain is built from TRBV5-5 and TRBJ2-1; 9 nucleotides align to TRBD1. CDR3 length equals 19 residues. The trim removed 3 bases at V and 6 bases at J, leaving 19 bases unmatched. CDR1 and CDR2 from the germline V gene are SGHKS and YYEKEE (reference sequence). CDR3 region: CASSSLGRPGTGRSNEQFF. The CDR3 DNA sequence: TGTGCCAGCAGCTCCCTGGGCCGACCGGGGACAGGGAGGAGCAATGAGCAGTTCTTC.

This clone was counted once. The chain links TRBV18 to TRBJ1-1, with TRBD1 matching over 7 bases. The V segment lost 2 bases and the J segment 4 bases; nucleotides outside the gene matches: 13. The V gene's germline CDR1 is KGHSH and CDR2 LQKENI. This CDR3 has 17 residues. Here the CDR3 reads CASSPVRQGEVSTEAFF. The CDR3 DNA reads as TGTGCCAGCTCACCAGTACGTCAGGGGGAGGTGAGCACTGAAGCTTTCTTT.

V gene TRBV10-3 combines with J gene TRBJ1-3; possible D gene TRBD1, 5 bases. The CDR3 loop spans 16 amino acids. With 0 bases removed from V and 2 bases from J, the gap between germline ends came to 11 bases. Looked up from germline, CDR1 is ENHRY and CDR2 is SYGVKD. CDR3 coding DNA: TGTGCCATCAGTGAGTCAGGGGTATTTGCTGGAAACACCATATATTTT. Its protein is CAISESGVFAGNTIYF.

Concerning this clone itself: At one end the junction does not follow the germline gene, possibly because of a read error. The V call is TRBV7-8, the J call TRBJ1-5, with D hard to call. The CDR3 loop spans 12 amino acids. The germline V gene encodes CDR1 SGHVS and CDR2 FQNEAQ. The CDR3 is CASSYSNQPQNF. The CDR3 DNA reads TGTGCCAGCAGTTATAGCAATCAGCCCCAGAATTTT. The variable domain in full, with the rest retrieved from reference TRBV7-8 and TRBJ1-5, is GAGVSQSPRYKVAKRGQDVALRCDPISGHVSLFWYQQALGQGPEFLTYFQNEAQLDKSGLPSDRFFAERPEGSVSTLKIQRTQQEDSAVYLCASSYSNQPQNFGDGTRLSIL.

The rearrangement links TRBV27 to TRBJ2-1, with a weak D call TRBD2 (7 bases). Germline V gene sequence: CDR1 MNHEY, CDR2 SMNVEV (reference sequence). The V gene lost 2 bases and the J gene lost 2 bases, with 10 bases spanning the gap. The CDR3 runs 15 residues. CDR3 nucleotides: TGTGCCAGCAGTTTAGAGGGGGGGGCCTACAATGAGCAGTTCTTC. Translation gives CASSLEGGAYNEQFF.

This chain joins TRBV6-6 and TRBJ2-1, with 12 bases identical to TRBD2. CDR1 MNHNY and CDR2 SVGAGI come from the germline V gene (reference sequence). V gave up 7 bases and J gave up 6 bases; unmatched junction bases: 4. The CDR3 totals 14 residues. In DNA, the CDR3 is TGTGCCAGCACTAGCGGGGGGGCTTTCAATGAGCAGTTCTTC. Translating gives CASTSGGAFNEQFF.

The rearrangement uses TRBV18 and TRBJ2-1; 8 bases agree with TRBD2. Germline loops: CDR1 KGHSH, CDR2 LQKENI. V lost 4 bases and J lost 4; bases outside the gene matches: 6. CDR3 length: 15 amino acids. The CDR3 loop reads CASSLSGGRYNEQFF. Here the CDR3 DNA reads TGTGCCAGCTCACTGAGCGGGGGCCGTTACAATGAGCAGTTCTTC.

The gene calls are TRBV11-3 and TRBJ1-4, with 7 bases lining up with TRBD1. J gave up 3 bases and V 5 bases, and 18 bases lay outside the gene matches. The CDR3 extends over 19 amino acids. Germline values: CDR1 SGHNT, CDR2 YENEEA. The CDR3 spells CASSPTWMEGTAANEKLFF. DNA for the CDR3: TGTGCCAGCAGCCCGACGTGGATGGAGGGGACAGCGGCTAATGAAAAACTGTTTTTT.

A few counts support this clone. The rearrangement links TRBV6-1 to TRBJ1-1; the match to TRBD1 covers 9 bases. With 5 bases clipped from V and 11 bases from J, the junction kept 15 bases outside the gene matches. The CDR3 totals 15 residues. Germline V gene sequence: CDR1 MNHNS, CDR2 SASEGT. This chain's CDR3 is CASSSKGQGELGAFF. CDR3 DNA: TGTGCCAGCAGTTCCAAGGGACAGGGAGAACTTGGCGCTTTCTTT.